The 22 T cell receptor beta chains below all came from one sample that was sequenced in a study of cytomegalovirus exposure and HLA in healthy donors (TCRdb year 2017). Library preparation was by the immunoSEQ multiplex PCR assay. For the multiplex PCR, a mixture combining 60 forward primers for TCR Vbeta segments and 13 reverse primers for TCR Jbeta segments was used. TCRdb limited this immuneACCESS table to in-frame rearrangements with V and J called. A share of clones is missing; checked studies link under half to unresolved V genes, and the rest is unexplained. The sample has about 150,000 clones on record, around 80% of them singletons. Roughly 1.5% of the sample belongs to the ten largest clones. The sample was PBMCs. These receptors originate from a woman under 30 in good health and CMV-seronegative.

The rearrangement uses TRBV2 and TRBJ2-2, with TRBD1 matching 7 bases. V shed 5 bases and J 5 bases; nucleotides not matched to a gene: 5. The CDR3 has 14 amino acids. The germline gives CDR1 SNHLY, CDR2 FYNNEI. DNA of the CDR3: TGTGCCAGCAGTTGGCCAGGGGGTACCGGGGAGCTGTTTTTT. Residues: CASSWPGGTGELFF.

This sequence joins TRBV19 and TRBJ1-2; tentative D call: TRBD1 (6 bases). This CDR3 spans 13 amino acids. Germline CDR1 and CDR2: LNHDA and SQIVND (reference sequence). Trimming pared 9 bases from V and 6 bases from J, leaving 17 bases between. The CDR3 DNA sequence: TGTGCCAGCGAGAGTCAGGGGCCCGATGGCTACACCTTC. Protein: CASESQGPDGYTF.

This clone was detected only once. The chain has TRBV15 and TRBJ1-4; tentative D call: TRBD1 (6 bases). The CDR3 covers 14 residues. V was clipped by 4 bases and J by 2 bases, with 8 bases between them. Germline CDR1 is LNHNV and CDR2 is YYDKDF (reference sequence). The CDR3 loop reads CATSTGVTNEKLFF. For the CDR3, the DNA is TGTGCCACCAGCACAGGGGTCACTAATGAAAAACTGTTTTTT. Full variable domain (outside the CDR3, taken from reference TRBV15 and TRBJ1-4): DAMVIQNPRYQVTQFGKPVTLSCSQTLNHNVMYWYQQKSSQAPKLLFHYYDKDFNNEADTPDNFQSRRPNTSFCFLDIRSPGLGDTAMYLCATSTGVTNEKLFFGSGTQLSVL.

This clone appeared a few times. This sequence joins TRBV11-2 and TRBJ1-1, with D perhaps matching TRBD1 (6 bases). The CDR3 is 13 residues long. Trimming left V 9 bases short and J 5 bases short, with 16 bases between. Germline V gene sequence: CDR1 SGHAT, CDR2 FQNNGV. CDR3 DNA sequence: TGTGCCAGTATACAGGGTTTGGGGACTGAAGCTTTCTTT. Protein sequence: CASIQGLGTEAFF.

This clone is a singleton in its sample. This chain connects TRBV7-2 to TRBJ1-2, with 7 bases matching TRBD1. V dropped 5 bases and J dropped 8; count of bases not matched to a gene: 8. Germline-derived CDR1 and CDR2 are SGHTA and FQGNSA. CDR3 length equals 13 residues. The CDR3 loop is CASSRDRVGGYTF. CDR3 coding DNA: TGTGCCAGCAGCCGAGACAGGGTAGGCGGCTACACCTTC.

The chain joins TRBV6-5 to TRBJ1-4; D gene ambiguous. Deletions cut 5 bases from V and 10 bases from J, with 14 bases between. Looked up from germline, CDR1 is MNHEY and CDR2 is SVGAGI. The CDR3 sequence is 13 residues long. CDR3 amino acids: CASSESAGAKLFF. CDR3 coding DNA: TGTGCCAGCAGTGAGTCGGCGGGAGCAAAACTGTTTTTT.

This clone has just one count. This chain uses TRBV2 with TRBJ1-2; possible D gene TRBD1, 6 bases. CDR1 SNHLY and CDR2 FYNNEI come from the germline V gene. The CDR3 is 14 residues long. Between the trimmed V and J ends, which lost 1 base and 7 bases, there was a span of 13 bases. CDR3 DNA: TGTGCCAGCAGTGAAGAGGGAGCAGGGGTTGGCTACACCTTC. Its translation is CASSEEGAGVGYTF.

As regards this clone: This same CDR3 is encoded by further DNA sequences in the sample. This rearrangement joins TRBV7-2 to TRBJ2-5, with no clear D. CDR3 size: 11 residues. Germline loops: CDR1 SGHTA, CDR2 FQGNSA. Trimming pared 5 bases from V and 2 bases from J, leaving 3 bases between. The CDR3 sequence: CASSPQETQYF. The CDR3 DNA reads TGTGCCAGCAGCCCACAAGAGACCCAGTACTTC.

In this sample, this clone turned up a few times. The rearrangement joins TRBV7-3 to TRBJ2-7; 8 bases map to TRBD1. The V segment lost 3 bases and the J segment 1 base; nucleotides outside the gene matches: 2. CDR1 and CDR2 (germline): SGHTA, FQGTGA. The CDR3 spans 14 residues. CDR3 sequence (DNA): TGTGCCAGCAGCTTGACAGGGGCATCCTACGAGCAGTACTTC. Translated: CASSLTGASYEQYF. Full variable domain (missing parts from reference TRBV7-3 and TRBJ2-7): GAGVSQTPSNKVTEKGKYVELRCDPISGHTALYWYRQSLGQGPEFLIYFQGTGAADDSGLPNDRFFAVRPEGSVSTLKIQRTERGDSAVYLCASSLTGASYEQYFGPGTRLTVT.

V gene TRBV6-1 combines with J gene TRBJ1-1; perhaps TRBD1 as D (5 bases). The CDR3 is 14 residues long. Trimming shortened V by 2 bases and J by 8 bases, and 15 bases separated the two germline ends. Germline V lookup: CDR1 MNHNS, CDR2 SASEGT. CDR3 protein: CASSEYGGDLEAFF. Written as DNA, the CDR3 is TGTGCCAGCAGTGAATATGGGGGGGACCTCGAAGCTTTCTTT.

V gene TRBV7-9 combines with J gene TRBJ2-7; D is undetermined. The CDR3 length is 13 residues. CDR1 SEHNR and CDR2 FQNEAQ come from the germline V gene (reference sequence). The ends were cut back, 4 bases at V and 7 bases at J, with 14 bases in the middle. Here the CDR3 DNA reads TGTGCCAGCAGCTCCCCACTGCTCCGGGAGCAGTACTTC. It codes for CASSSPLLREQYF. The full variable domain, in which reference TRBV7-9 and TRBJ2-7 provide the parts outside the CDR3, is DTGVSQNPRHKITKRGQNVTFRCDPISEHNRLYWYRQTLGQGPEFLTYFQNEAQLEKSRLLSDRFSAERPKGSFSTLEIQRTEQGDSAMYLCASSSPLLREQYFGPGTRLTVT.

This clone has only one observation. The gene calls are TRBV7-9 and TRBJ1-3; D call uncertain. This CDR3 contains 18 residues. Trimming took off 2 bases at V and 0 bases at J, with 17 bases between the two ends. Germline assignment: CDR1 SEHNR and CDR2 FQNEAQ (reference sequence). CDR3 sequence reads: CASSLYPGRRNSGNTIYF. CDR3 sequence (DNA): TGTGCCAGCAGCTTATATCCTGGACGGAGGAACTCTGGAAACACCATATATTTT.

The rearrangement links TRBV23-1 to TRBJ2-5; a possible D gene is TRBD2 (5 bases). TRBV23-1 is known as an ORF, though its function is uncertain. Trimming shortened V by 6 bases and J by 5 bases, and 19 bases separated the two germline ends. CDR3 length: 15 residues. The CDR3 protein is CASRRVRCLRETQYF. The CDR3 nucleotides read TGCGCCAGCAGGAGGGTGCGGTGTCTTCGGGAGACCCAGTACTTC.

J is TRBJ2-3 and V is TRBV2, with D hard to call. Germline assignment: CDR1 SNHLY and CDR2 FYNNEI. This CDR3 comprises 13 residues. Between the trimmed V and J ends, which lost 5 bases and 2 bases, there was a span of 8 bases. The CDR3 DNA reads as TGTGCCAGCAGTTACGACTCCACAGATACGCAGTATTTT. As protein: CASSYDSTDTQYF.

The J gene is TRBJ1-2, the V gene TRBV6-5, with 7 bases that match TRBD1. CDR3 length: 13 amino acids. Germline assignment: CDR1 MNHEY and CDR2 SVGAGI. The V gene end was trimmed by 6 bases and the J gene end by 4 bases; junction bases not matched to a gene: 5. The CDR3: CASSPRDSYGYTF. The CDR3 region has the DNA TGTGCCAGCAGCCCTCGGGACAGCTATGGCTACACCTTC.

The gene calls are TRBV10-1 and TRBJ1-1, with TRBD1 identical over 7 bases. Losses at the gene ends were 3 bases for V and 5 bases for J; bases not matched to a gene: 3. Per germline, CDR1 WNHNN and CDR2 SYGVQD (reference sequence). CDR3 length: 13 amino acids. The CDR3 nucleotides read TGCGCCAGCAGTGAAGGCAGGGGGACTGAAGCTTTCTTT. As protein: CASSEGRGTEAFF.

The chain carries TRBV5-4 and TRBJ1-2, with 7 nucleotides matching TRBD1. This CDR3 has 16 amino acids. Trimming cost V 0 bases and J 3 bases; bases outside gene matches: 8. Germline lookup yields CDR1 SGHNT and CDR2 YYREEE (reference sequence). The CDR3 is CASSLGALTGHYGYTF. The CDR3 DNA reads TGTGCCAGCAGCTTGGGCGCCCTGACAGGGCACTATGGCTACACCTTC. Combining the CDR3 with reference TRBV5-4 and TRBJ1-2 gives the whole variable domain ETGVTQSPTHLIKTRGQQVTLRCSSQSGHNTVSWYQQALGQGPQFIFQYYREEENGRGNFPPRFSGLQFPNYSSELNVNALELDDSALYLCASSLGALTGHYGYTFGSGTRLTVV.

The chain employs TRBV28 and TRBJ1-2; 7 bases fit TRBD1. Germline V CDR1 and CDR2: MDHEN, SYDVKM. V shed 7 bases, J shed 4 bases, and the junction held 12 bases outside the gene matches. The CDR3 loop spans 15 amino acids. CDR3 amino acids: CASNPSTGQPYGYTF. In nucleotides, the CDR3 is TGTGCCAGCAACCCGTCCACGGGACAGCCCTATGGCTACACCTTC.

The gene calls are TRBV4-1 and TRBJ2-7; TRBD2 aligns across 10 bases. Trimming removed 1 base from V and 9 bases from J; junction bases left unmatched: 6. The CDR3 has 14 residues. Germline CDR1 and CDR2: MGHRA and YSYEKL. CDR3: CASSQVTSGELQYF. The CDR3 DNA sequence: TGCGCCAGCAGCCAAGTTACTAGCGGGGAACTGCAGTACTTC.

The gene calls are TRBV25-1 and TRBJ1-6, with D maybe TRBD1 (5 bases). Trimming left V 3 bases short and J 10 bases short, with 19 bases between. The germline V gene has CDR1 MGHDK and CDR2 SYGVNS. The CDR3 runs to 16 residues. The DNA for the CDR3 is TGTGCCAGCAGTGATCCCGGGTCGGGGGGAGGCTCACCCCTCCACTTT. Protein sequence: CASSDPGSGGGSPLHF.

The rearrangement joins TRBV2 to TRBJ2-7; TRBD2 is a possible D gene (5 bases). This CDR3 spans 12 amino acids. The V and J ends lost 3 bases and 3 bases respectively, with 6 bases between them. Germline assignment: CDR1 SNHLY and CDR2 FYNNEI. The CDR3 spells CASSEEVYEQYF. The CDR3, as DNA: TGTGCCAGCAGTGAGGAGGTCTACGAGCAGTACTTC.

CDR3 in amino acids: CASSPGQAAPNYGYTF. The CDR3 DNA is TGTGCCAGCAGTCCAGGGCAGGCCGCCCCTAACTATGGCTACACCTTC. V is TRBV28 and J is TRBJ1-2; a weak D match, TRBD1 (5 bases). This CDR3 has 16 amino acids. Germline V gene sequence: CDR1 MDHEN, CDR2 SYDVKM. V lost 5 bases and J 0 bases, leaving 16 bases between the germline ends.